This T cell receptor beta chain was documented in a study of T cell responses to AZD1222 COVID-19 vaccine. Findings of the study overall: It was only after the peak T cell response that any repertoires were sampled.

Pooled together were second doses at about 4 or about 12 weeks. The CDR3 sequence is 13 residues long. Germline V gives CDR1 KGHDR, CDR2 SFDVKD. V was shortened by 6 bases and J by 4 bases, with 9 bases between the two germline ends. Remarks on this clone: Its antigen is unknown.

This table comes from immunoSEQ multiplex PCR, and its TCRdb copy is limited to in-frame clones, with some not included. The table shows around 91,000 clones, with roughly 92% occurring only once. The material sequenced was peripheral blood, taken 28 days after the second AZD1222 dose. The TCR was taken from an adult who received the AZD1222 COVID-19 vaccine. V gene TRBV24-1 combines with J gene TRBJ1-5; D remains unclear. CDR3 residues: CATSFGDNQPQHF. The CDR3 DNA is TGTGCCACCAGTTTCGGCGATAATCAGCCCCAGCATTTT.